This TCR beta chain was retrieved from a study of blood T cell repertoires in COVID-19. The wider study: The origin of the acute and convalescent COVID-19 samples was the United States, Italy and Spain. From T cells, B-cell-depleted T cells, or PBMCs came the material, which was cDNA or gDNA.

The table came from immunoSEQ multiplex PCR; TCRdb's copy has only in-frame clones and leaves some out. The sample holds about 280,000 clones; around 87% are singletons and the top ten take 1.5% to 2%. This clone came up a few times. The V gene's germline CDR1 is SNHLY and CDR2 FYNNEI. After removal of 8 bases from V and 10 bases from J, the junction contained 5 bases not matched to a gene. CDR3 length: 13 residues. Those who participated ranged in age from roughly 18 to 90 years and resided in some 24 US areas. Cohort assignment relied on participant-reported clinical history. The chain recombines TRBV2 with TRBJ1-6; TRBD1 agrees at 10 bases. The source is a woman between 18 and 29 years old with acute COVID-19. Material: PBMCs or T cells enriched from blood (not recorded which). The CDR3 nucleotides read TGTGCCAGCCGGGACAGGGGAATCTCACCCCTCCACTTT. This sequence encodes CASRDRGISPLHF.